The 30 T cell receptor beta chains presented below share a single source sample, sequenced in a study of early T cells in non-severe SARS-CoV-2 infection. TCRdb re-called the 5' RACE reads through MiXCR, storing one row per CDR3 protein. This sample yields some 30,000 distinct CDR3 sequences, of which roughly 4.6% are seen a single time; approximately 5% belongs to the top ten. The specimen comprised whole blood, sampled at baseline. These receptors all come from an adult who was a healthcare worker with PCR-confirmed SARS-CoV-2 infection or an uninfected control (not recorded which).

This clonotype was counted ten times or more. The chain combines TRBV27 with TRBJ2-7; 11 positions agree with TRBD2. V lost 2 bases and J lost 4; bases outside the gene matches: 10. Per germline, CDR1 MNHEY and CDR2 SMNVEV (reference sequence). The CDR3 has 17 amino acids. CDR3 sequence (DNA): TGTGCCAGCAGTTTACCTAAACTAGCGGGGGCCATGTACGAGCAGTACTTC. The encoded protein is CASSLPKLAGAMYEQYF.

This clonotype has ten or more counts. This chain links TRBV20-1 with TRBJ2-3, with 7 bases aligning to TRBD2. The ends lost 3 bases at V and 1 base at J; junction bases unmatched: 4. The CDR3 is 14 residues long. Germline V gives CDR1 DFQATT, CDR2 SNEGSKA (reference sequence). CDR3 nucleotides: TGCAGTGCTAGGGCGGGAGCGGGCACAGATACGCAGTATTTT. It is translated as CSARAGAGTDTQYF.

This clonotype was observed many times. The chain links TRBV12-3 or TRBV12-4 to TRBJ2-7; no reliable D call. This CDR3 is 14 amino acids long. The ends were cut back, 1 base at V and 0 bases at J, with 7 bases in the middle. The chain's CDR3 is CASSLVLNSYEQYF. The CDR3 DNA follows: TGTGCCAGCAGTTTAGTACTGAACTCCTACGAGCAGTACTTC.

This clonotype came up many times. The V call is TRBV6-1, the J call TRBJ1-5; D ambiguous. The germline V and J ends were trimmed by 1 base and 0 bases, with 7 bases remaining between them. Germline CDR1 and CDR2: MNHNS and SASEGT. There are 15 residues in the CDR3. The chain's CDR3 is CASSEDFFSNQPQHF. CDR3 DNA: TGTGCCAGCAGTGAAGATTTCTTTAGCAATCAGCCCCAGCATTTT.

This clonotype counts as medium-sized. The V gene is TRBV7-8, the J gene TRBJ2-1; D is possibly TRBD2 (5 bases). Trimming shortened V by 4 bases and J by 9 bases, and 13 bases separated the two germline ends. This CDR3 has 13 amino acids. Germline CDR1 and CDR2: SGHVS and FQNEAQ. CDR3 in DNA: TGTGCCAGCAGCTCGGAGGAGTACGGTGAGCAGTTCTTC. Amino acids: CASSSEEYGEQFF.

This clonotype was seen repeatedly, ten times or more. The rearrangement links TRBV15 to TRBJ2-1; D is uncertain. Germline V gene data show CDR1 as LNHNV and CDR2 as YYDKDF (reference sequence). V lost 1 base and J 10 bases, leaving 20 bases between the germline ends. The CDR3 extends over 16 amino acids. The CDR3 loop reads CATSRVGLSPRREQFF. In nucleotides, the CDR3 is TGTGCCACCAGCAGAGTCGGGCTTAGCCCCCGTCGCGAGCAGTTCTTC.

Ten or more counts support this clonotype. The gene calls are TRBV20-1 and TRBJ2-7, with D possibly TRBD2 on 6 matching bases. Trimming pared 6 bases from V and 4 bases from J, leaving 16 bases between. Germline V lookup: CDR1 DFQATT, CDR2 SNEGSKA (reference sequence). This CDR3 contains 13 residues. This chain's CDR3 is CSAGGTVGYEQYF. The CDR3 DNA follows: TGCAGTGCGGGCGGGACCGTTGGATACGAGCAGTACTTC.

This clonotype was seen ten or more times. The chain employs TRBV27 and TRBJ2-1; D perhaps matches TRBD2 (5 bases). Trimming took 8 bases from V and 0 from J, leaving 14 bases between them. The CDR3 sequence is 15 residues long. Per germline, CDR1 MNHEY and CDR2 SMNVEV (reference sequence). The CDR3 here is CASRERDLSYNEQFF. DNA for the CDR3: TGTGCCAGCCGTGAACGGGATCTCTCCTACAATGAGCAGTTCTTC.

This clonotype was seen at least ten times. J is TRBJ2-4 and V is TRBV19, with D tentatively TRBD2 (6 bases). Trimming removed 8 bases at V and 0 bases at J, with 14 bases between. There are 15 residues in the CDR3. Germline loops: CDR1 LNHDA, CDR2 SQIVND (reference sequence). CDR3 nucleotides: TGTGCCAGTTCCTCGGGAGTGCTAGCCAAAAACATTCAGTACTTC. Its translation is CASSSGVLAKNIQYF.

There are many counts of this clonotype. The chain combines TRBV27 with TRBJ1-1; D remains unclear. Germline CDR1 reads MNHEY; CDR2 reads SMNVEV (reference sequence). CDR3 length: 13 residues. Trimming pared 2 bases from V and 0 bases from J, leaving 4 bases between. The chain's CDR3 is CASSLVVNTEAFF. Written as DNA, the CDR3 is TGTGCCAGCAGTTTAGTGGTGAACACTGAAGCTTTCTTT.

This clonotype rates as medium-sized (0.01 to 0.1%). The CDR3 region is CASSFSGTGTYEQYF. DNA of the CDR3: TGTGCCAGCAGTTTCTCCGGGACAGGGACCTACGAGCAGTACTTC. This chain joins TRBV27 and TRBJ2-7; 9 bases agree with TRBD1. Germline-derived CDR1 and CDR2 are MNHEY and SMNVEV (reference sequence). The ends lost 3 bases at V and 2 bases at J; junction bases unmatched: 5. The CDR3 totals 15 residues.

This clonotype was observed many times. The CDR3 sequence is CASSLAVKNTEAFF. For the CDR3, the DNA is TGCGCCAGCAGCTTGGCCGTCAAGAACACTGAAGCTTTCTTT. The chain has TRBV5-1 and TRBJ1-1; D gene uncertain. The V end lost 0 bases, the J end lost 1 base, and 7 bases lay between the germline ends. The CDR3 totals 14 residues. Per the germline V gene, CDR1 is SGHRS and CDR2 is YFSETQ.

The chain joins TRBV5-1 to TRBJ1-6; D not resolved. Trimming shortened V by 1 base and J by 6 bases, and 8 bases separated the two germline ends. CDR1 and CDR2 from the germline V gene are SGHRS and YFSETQ. The CDR3 spans 14 residues. CDR3 nucleotides: TGCGCCAGCAGCTTGCGGCAGGTTAATTCACCCCTCCACTTT. Its protein is CASSLRQVNSPLHF.

In this sample, this clonotype turned up many times. The chain couples TRBV6-2 or TRBV6-3 to TRBJ2-1; 8 bases line up with TRBD2. The CDR3 runs to 13 residues. With V trimmed by 6 bases and J by 6 bases, 4 bases remained unmatched. Germline V CDR1 and CDR2: MNHEY, SVGEGT. In nucleotides, the CDR3 is TGTGCCAGCAGACCCGGGACTAGCAATGAGCAGTTCTTC. Residues: CASRPGTSNEQFF.

This chain links TRBV7-9 with TRBJ2-3, with TRBD2 identical over 7 bases. V dropped 5 bases and J dropped 3; count of bases not matched to a gene: 2. Germline V gene sequence: CDR1 SEHNR, CDR2 FQNEAQ (reference sequence). The CDR3 runs to 13 residues. The chain's CDR3 is CASSPSGTDTQYF. Here the CDR3 DNA reads TGTGCCAGCAGCCCTAGCGGTACAGATACGCAGTATTTT.

The rearrangement joins TRBV6-6 to TRBJ1-1; D is undetermined. This CDR3 contains 14 residues. With 5 bases removed from V and 1 base from J, the gap between germline ends came to 11 bases. Germline CDR1 reads MNHNY; CDR2 reads SVGAGI (reference sequence). Here the CDR3 reads CASSLAGENTEAFF. The CDR3 DNA sequence: TGTGCCAGCAGTCTTGCCGGCGAGAACACTGAAGCTTTCTTT.

This clonotype was counted ten times or more. The genes are TRBV19 and TRBJ1-2, with 10 positions matching TRBD1. The CDR3 sequence is 14 residues long. The J segment lost 4 bases and the V segment lost 5 bases, leaving 4 bases of the junction unmatched. Germline V gives CDR1 LNHDA, CDR2 SQIVND (reference sequence). This chain's CDR3 is CASSSGTGAYGYTF. The CDR3 DNA reads TGTGCCAGTAGTTCCGGGACAGGGGCCTATGGCTACACCTTC.

V usage is TRBV3-1 and J usage is TRBJ2-3; tentatively, D is TRBD2 (5 bases). Per the germline V gene, CDR1 is LGHDT and CDR2 is YNNKEL (reference sequence). The CDR3 consists of 16 residues. V gave up 1 base and J gave up 3 bases, with 14 bases separating them. CDR3: CASSQGLARRTDTQYF. The CDR3 coding sequence is TGTGCCAGCAGCCAAGGCCTAGCTCGGCGGACAGATACGCAGTATTTT.

This clonotype was observed at least ten times. This chain connects TRBV29-1 to TRBJ1-1, with 8 bases matching TRBD1. Per germline, CDR1 SQVTM and CDR2 ANQGSEA. The CDR3 totals 14 residues. V trimming: 0 bases; J trimming: 1 base; junction bases outside the gene matches: 1. DNA for the CDR3: TGCAGCGTTGAAGAAGGGACAGGGAACACTGAAGCTTTCTTT. Translated, it gives CSVEEGTGNTEAFF.

This clonotype was counted at least ten times. The chain joins TRBV10-3 to TRBJ2-1; 7 bases are shared with TRBD1. Germline V gene data show CDR1 as ENHRY and CDR2 as SYGVKD. Germline trimming cut 4 bases from V and 5 bases from J; bases unmatched to any gene: 14. The CDR3 covers 17 residues. The CDR3 region is CAISGSLLGTADNEQFF. The CDR3 region has the DNA TGTGCCATCAGTGGATCCTTACTCGGGACAGCCGACAATGAGCAGTTCTTC.

The table lists this clonotype with many counts. The chain employs TRBV28 and TRBJ2-7; 7 nucleotides align to TRBD1. This CDR3 spans 14 amino acids. From germline, CDR1 is MDHEN and CDR2 SYDVKM. V was clipped by 6 bases and J by 2 bases; unmatched bases: 7. DNA for the CDR3: TGTGCCAGCAGAACCGGGACAGTTACCTACGAGCAGTACTTC. This gives the protein CASRTGTVTYEQYF.

The sample holds many counts of this clonotype. The chain links TRBV19 to TRBJ2-7; 8 bases fit TRBD1. V shed 5 bases and J 5 bases; nucleotides not matched to a gene: 8. This CDR3 has 14 residues. Germline-derived CDR1 and CDR2 are LNHDA and SQIVND (reference sequence). This chain's CDR3 is CASSPRDRGHEQYF. CDR3 sequence (DNA): TGTGCCAGTAGTCCTAGAGACAGGGGACACGAGCAGTACTTC.

This clonotype was seen ten or more times. This sequence joins TRBV18 and TRBJ2-1, with TRBD1 as a possible D gene (5 bases). Looked up from germline, CDR1 is KGHSH and CDR2 is LQKENI. The CDR3 totals 13 residues. V dropped 4 bases and J dropped 7 bases, with 11 bases sitting between them. The CDR3 DNA is TGTGCCAGCTCACTCAAGGGGTTGAATGAGCAGTTCTTC. Its protein product is CASSLKGLNEQFF.

The sample holds many counts of this clonotype. For the CDR3, the DNA is TGTGCCAGCAGCCCCCGCGACAGGGGGCGAAATTCACCCCTCCACTTT. Amino acids: CASSPRDRGRNSPLHF. The V gene is TRBV9, the J gene TRBJ1-6, with 10 bases that match TRBD1. Germline V lookup: CDR1 SGDLS, CDR2 YYNGEE. V was clipped by 4 bases and J by 7 bases; unmatched bases: 8. The CDR3 contains 16 residues.

This chain links TRBV3-1 with TRBJ2-5; TRBD1 matches 11 bases. Germline V gene sequence: CDR1 LGHDT, CDR2 YNNKEL (reference sequence). The V and J ends lost 0 bases and 10 bases, in that order; junction bases with no gene match: 7. The CDR3 covers 15 residues. CDR3 loop: CASSQDGTGGKGQYF. DNA of the CDR3: TGTGCCAGCAGCCAAGATGGGACAGGGGGTAAAGGCCAGTACTTC.

This clonotype was seen many times. The rearrangement links TRBV11-3 to TRBJ2-1; 9 bases are shared with TRBD1. CDR1 is SGHNT, CDR2 YENEEA, per germline. V shed 0 bases and J 7 bases; nucleotides not matched to a gene: 7. The CDR3 is 16 residues long. The CDR3 DNA follows: TGTGCCAGCAGCTTAGAATTGGGACAGGGATTGAATGAGCAGTTCTTC. It is translated as CASSLELGQGLNEQFF. The full variable domain, completed using reference TRBV11-3 and TRBJ2-1, is EAGVVQSPRYKIIEKKQPVAFWCNPISGHNTLYWYLQNLGQGPELLIRYENEEAVDDSQLPKDRFSAERLKGVDSTLKIQPAELGDSAVYLCASSLELGQGLNEQFFGPGTRLTVL.

In this sample, this clonotype turned up many times. The rearrangement links TRBV18 to TRBJ1-1; the D is unclear. This CDR3 region has 12 residues. Germline V gene sequence: CDR1 KGHSH, CDR2 LQKENI. Deletions cut 3 bases from V and 3 bases from J, with 5 bases between. CDR3 DNA sequence: TGTGCCAGCTCACCCCGTGACACTGAAGCTTTCTTT. Residues: CASSPRDTEAFF.

In its sample, this clonotype was seen many times. The gene calls are TRBV12-2 and TRBJ1-5; the table names TRBD1, a call not compared with the DNA. TRBV12-2 is designated a pseudogene. This CDR3 is built from 16 residues. In DNA form, the CDR3 reads TGTGCAAGTCGCTTAGAAGGACAGGAAAGCAATCAGCCCCAGCATTTT. This sequence encodes CASRLEGQESNQPQHF.

This clonotype was detected ten times or more. The chain is built from TRBV11-1 and TRBJ2-1; 8 positions match TRBD2. After removal of 2 bases from V and 5 bases from J, the junction contained 2 bases not matched to a gene. The CDR3 length is 14 residues. The V gene's germline CDR1 is SGHAT and CDR2 FQDESV (reference sequence). In nucleotides, the CDR3 is TGTGCCAGCAGCTTAAACGGGAGGGACAATGAGCAGTTCTTC. As protein: CASSLNGRDNEQFF.

The DNA of the CDR3 is TGTGCCAGCAGCTTGGCTGCAGGGGGGAATGAGCAGTTCTTC. It is translated as CASSLAAGGNEQFF. The chain has TRBV5-5 and TRBJ2-1, with TRBD1 as a possible D gene (7 bases). Trimming took off 0 bases at V and 7 bases at J, with 11 bases between the two ends. CDR1 SGHKS and CDR2 YYEKEE come from the germline V gene (reference sequence). The length of the CDR3 is 14 residues.